Detailed here is one T cell receptor (beta chain). The antigen is not known. This specimen belongs to a study of T-cell memory formation after mild COVID-19. MiXCR, applied by TCRdb to the 5' RACE reads, yields one record per CDR3 protein. The sample shows 100,000 to 140,000 distinct CDR3 sequences, 13% to 15% of them seen only once. This CDR3 region has 13 residues. The ends were cut back, 6 bases at V and 4 bases at J, with 15 bases in the middle. CDR1 and CDR2 (germline): DFQATT, SNEGSKA (reference sequence). Study outcomes and limitations: There were some responding clones in pre-infection memory, which suggested that cross-reactive memory had joined.

The sample consisted of PBMCs or a T cell subset sorted from them (not recorded which). The chain joins TRBV20-1 to TRBJ1-1; tentative D call: TRBD1 (5 bases). The receptor comes from a man aged 18 to 29 who had mild COVID-19 (a few samples of this study predate the infection). Cell type and time point are not known. CDR3 protein: CSARGGFLTEAFF. The CDR3 nucleotides are TGCAGTGCCCGGGGGGGATTCCTCACTGAAGCTTTCTTT.